The rows below give T cell receptor beta chains drawn from one sample of a study of response to subunit inactivated influenza vaccine. TCRdb processed the RT-PCR reads anew with MiXCR; each CDR3 protein has one entry. The sample contains roughly 780,000 distinct CDR3 sequences, about 18% of which appear only once. The starting material was PBMCs from blood, obtained 5 to 6 days after vaccination. Receptors originate from a man aged 45-60 years who received an inactivated influenza vaccine. Both conserved end residues are part of each CDR3. The D gene is left open where the match is weak. Where a row states a size, it is once, few, many or the class of an expanded clone; other rows omit it.

J gene,clone size,V gene,D gene,CDR3 DNA,CDR3 protein
TRBJ2-5,many,TRBV7-2,NA,TGTGCCAGCAGCTTGTCGTCGGGGTCTCTCGAGACCCAGTACTTC,CASSLSSGSLETQYF
TRBJ2-1,few,TRBV27,NA,TGTGCCAGCAGTCGTTCCTTGTTGGGTGAGCAGTTCTTC,CASSRSLLGEQFF
TRBJ2-4,NA,TRBV28,NA,TGTGCCAGCAGTTCCGACCCCCGGCTAGCCAAAAACATTCAGTACTTC,CASSSDPRLAKNIQYF
TRBJ1-2,NA,TRBV5-6,NA,TGTGCCAGCAGCTTGACTCAGCTCGCCTATGGCTACACCTTC,CASSLTQLAYGYTF
TRBJ1-3,NA,TRBV5-1,TRBD1,TGCGCCAGCAGCTACGGGACAGCCTCTGGAAACACCATATATTTT,CASSYGTASGNTIYF
TRBJ2-3,NA,TRBV9,NA,TGTGCCAGCAGCGTATTGTGGGGCCCCACAGATACGCAGTATTTT,CASSVLWGPTDTQYF
TRBJ2-3,few,TRBV30,NA,TGTGCCTGGAAGGGGAGGTCGAGCACAGATACGCAGTATTTT,CAWKGRSSTDTQYF
TRBJ2-2,NA,TRBV5-1,TRBD1,TGCGCCAGCAGCCCCTCTCCGAGGACAGGGCTCCCCGGGGAGCTGTTTTTT,CASSPSPRTGLPGELFF
TRBJ2-1,few,TRBV9,NA,TGTGCCAGCAGCGTATCGGGCGGGACGGGTTACTACAATGAGCAGTTCTTC,CASSVSGGTGYYNEQFF
TRBJ1-2,few,TRBV20-1,NA,TGCAGTGCTAGATTACCTGGACAGCACTATGGCTACACCTTC,CSARLPGQHYGYTF
TRBJ2-3,NA,TRBV4-2,TRBD2,TGTGCCAGCAGCCTAGAACTAGCGGGAGTTTTGGATACGCAGTATTTT,CASSLELAGVLDTQYF
TRBJ2-3,NA,TRBV6-2/TRBV6-3,TRBD2,TGTGCCAGCAGGGGGGGGTTGAGGGATACGCAGTATTTT,CASRGGLRDTQYF
TRBJ2-3,NA,TRBV5-1,NA,TGCGCCAGCACCCCCCCCCAGGGGACAGATACGCAGTATTTT,CASTPPQGTDTQYF
TRBJ2-1,many,TRBV20-1,TRBD2,TGCAGTGCTCAGCGGGGAAGGAATGCAATGACGCAGTTCTTC,CSAQRGRNAMTQFF
TRBJ2-3,NA,TRBV10-3,NA,TGTGCCATCAGTGAGGCACAGGGTACAGATACGCAGTATTTT,CAISEAQGTDTQYF
TRBJ1-1,NA,TRBV5-5,TRBD1,TGTGCCAGCAGCTTGGCGGGGACAGGGGGCCACACTGAAGCTTTCTTT,CASSLAGTGGHTEAFF
TRBJ2-3,NA,TRBV29-1,TRBD2,TGCAGCGCCCCGGGGGGGGCTTGGACAGATACGCAGTATTTT,CSAPGGAWTDTQYF
TRBJ1-5,NA,TRBV28,NA,TGTGCCAGCAGTCCCTGGTTCAACCCCGCAAATCAGCCCCAGCATTTT,CASSPWFNPANQPQHF
TRBJ2-1,NA,TRBV19,NA,TGTGCCAGTAGGGGGCTTGGCAATGAGCAGTTCTTC,CASRGLGNEQFF
TRBJ2-1,NA,TRBV6-2/TRBV6-3,NA,TGTGCCAGCAGTTACTCCCGTGAGCAGTTCTTC,CASSYSREQFF
TRBJ1-5,many,TRBV12-3/TRBV12-4,NA,TGTGCCAGCAGCTTAGGGTTGGCTCAGCCCCAGCATTTT,CASSLGLAQPQHF
TRBJ2-5,NA,TRBV6-2/TRBV6-3,TRBD1,TGTGCCAGCAGTTACCGGGACAGAGGACAAGAGACCCAGTACTTC,CASSYRDRGQETQYF
TRBJ1-2,NA,TRBV3-1,TRBD1,TGTGCCAGCAACATACAGGGGGCTGGCTATGGCTACACCTTC,CASNIQGAGYGYTF
TRBJ2-5,few,TRBV5-1,NA,TGCGCCAGCAGCTTGCCGCCGTCGGTAAAGGGGGTAAGAGAGACCCAGTACTTC,CASSLPPSVKGVRETQYF
TRBJ2-5,NA,TRBV9,TRBD2,TGTGCCAGCAGCGTTTCTGGGACTAGTCAGCGAGAGACCCAGTACTTC,CASSVSGTSQRETQYF